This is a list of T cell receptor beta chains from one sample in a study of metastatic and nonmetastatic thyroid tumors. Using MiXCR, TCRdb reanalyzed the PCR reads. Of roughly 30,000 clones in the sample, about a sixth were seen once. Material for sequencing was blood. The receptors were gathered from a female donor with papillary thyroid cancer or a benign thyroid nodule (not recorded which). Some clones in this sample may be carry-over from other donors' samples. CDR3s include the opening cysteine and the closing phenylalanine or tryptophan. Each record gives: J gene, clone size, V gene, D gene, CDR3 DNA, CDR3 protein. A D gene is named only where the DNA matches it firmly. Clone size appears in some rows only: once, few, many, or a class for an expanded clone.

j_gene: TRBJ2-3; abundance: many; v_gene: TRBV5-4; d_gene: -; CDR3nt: TGTGCCAGCAGCCTGTCCACAGATACGCAGTATTTT; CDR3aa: CASSLSTDTQYF
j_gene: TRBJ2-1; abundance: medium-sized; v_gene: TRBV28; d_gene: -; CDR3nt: TGTGCCAGCAGCACGCCCGGGACCTACAGTTCCTACAATGAGCAGTTCTTC; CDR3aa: CASSTPGTYSSYNEQFF
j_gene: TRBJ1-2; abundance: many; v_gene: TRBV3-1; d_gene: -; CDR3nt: TGTGCCAGCAGCCAAGGCACCCCTCCGACCTTC; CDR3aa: CASSQGTPPTF
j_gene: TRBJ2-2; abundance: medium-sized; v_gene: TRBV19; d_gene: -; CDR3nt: TGTGCCAGTATGGGGGGGCGGAACACCGGGGAGCTGTTTTTT; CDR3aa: CASMGGRNTGELFF
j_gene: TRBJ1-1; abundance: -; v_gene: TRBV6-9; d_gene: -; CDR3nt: TGTGCCATCAGTTTTTCGCGTCAGGAAGCTTTCTTT; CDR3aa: CAISFSRQEAFF
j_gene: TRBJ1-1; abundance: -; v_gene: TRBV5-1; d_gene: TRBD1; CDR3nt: TGCGCCAGCAGCGGACAGGGTGGCGGCACTGAAGCTTTCTTT; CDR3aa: CASSGQGGGTEAFF
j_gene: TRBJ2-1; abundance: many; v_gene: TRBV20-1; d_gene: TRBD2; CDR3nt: TGCAGTAAACCTAGCGGGTACAATGAGCAGTTCTTC; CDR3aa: CSKPSGYNEQFF
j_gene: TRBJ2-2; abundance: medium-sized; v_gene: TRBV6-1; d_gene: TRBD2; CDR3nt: TGTGCCTCAGACAGGACGGGAGGGACCGGGGAGCTGTTTTTT; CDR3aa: CASDRTGGTGELFF
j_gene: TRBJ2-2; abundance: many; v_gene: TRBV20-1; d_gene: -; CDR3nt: TGCAGTGTGTCGGAAGCCGGGGAGCTGTTTTTT; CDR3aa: CSVSEAGELFF
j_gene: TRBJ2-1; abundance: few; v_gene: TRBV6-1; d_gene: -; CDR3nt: TGTGCCAGCAGTGAAGGGGGAGCGCGGTTCTTC; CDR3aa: CASSEGGARFF
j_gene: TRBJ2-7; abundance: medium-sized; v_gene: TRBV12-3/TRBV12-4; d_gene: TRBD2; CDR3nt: TGTGCCAGCAGTTTAAGCTCCGGGGGGACTACGAGCATGGACTTC; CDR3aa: CASSLSSGGTTSMDF
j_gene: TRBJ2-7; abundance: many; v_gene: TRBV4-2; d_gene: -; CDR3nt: TGTGCCAGCAGCCAAGGACTAGGCTCAGTCTACGAGCAGTACTTC; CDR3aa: CASSQGLGSVYEQYF
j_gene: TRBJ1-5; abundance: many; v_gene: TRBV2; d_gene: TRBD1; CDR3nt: TGTGCCAGCAGTTGGGACAGGTATAGCAATCAGCCCCAGCATTTT; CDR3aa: CASSWDRYSNQPQHF
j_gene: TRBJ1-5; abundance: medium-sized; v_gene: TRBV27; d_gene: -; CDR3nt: TGTGCCAGCAGGCCGGACCTTAGCAATCAGCCCCAGCATTTT; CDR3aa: CASRPDLSNQPQHF
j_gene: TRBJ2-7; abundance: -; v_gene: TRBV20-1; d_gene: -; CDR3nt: TGCAGTGCTAGAGATCCACTCGGGGAGCAGTACTTC; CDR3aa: CSARDPLGEQYF
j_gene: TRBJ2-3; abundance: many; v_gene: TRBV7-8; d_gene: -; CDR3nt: TGTGCCAGCAGCCGATTAGCCTCAGGGGATACGCAGTATTTT; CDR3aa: CASSRLASGDTQYF
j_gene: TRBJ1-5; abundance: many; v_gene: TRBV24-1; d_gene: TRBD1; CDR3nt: TGTGCCACCAGTCGGGGGACAGGTCGGGGGTATAGCAATCAGCCCCAGCATTTT; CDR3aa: CATSRGTGRGYSNQPQHF
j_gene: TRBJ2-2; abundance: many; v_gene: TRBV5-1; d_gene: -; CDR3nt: TGCGCCAGCAGCTTGGGGGGGCTCACCGGGGAGCTGTTTTTT; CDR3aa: CASSLGGLTGELFF
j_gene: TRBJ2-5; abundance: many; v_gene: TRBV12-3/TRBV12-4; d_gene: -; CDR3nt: TGTGCCAGCAGTTGGGGTGGGGGCATGGAGACCCAGTACTTC; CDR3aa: CASSWGGGMETQYF
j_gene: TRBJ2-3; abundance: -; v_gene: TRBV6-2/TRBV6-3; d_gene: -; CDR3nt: TGTGCCAGCGGTCCGCGAGCGTACGGCGTAAACACAGATACGCAGTATTTT; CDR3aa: CASGPRAYGVNTDTQYF
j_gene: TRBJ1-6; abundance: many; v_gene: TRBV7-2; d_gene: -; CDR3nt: TGTGCCAGCAGCTTAGGGCAAACAGGGACGTGGAATTCACCCCTCCACTTT; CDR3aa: CASSLGQTGTWNSPLHF
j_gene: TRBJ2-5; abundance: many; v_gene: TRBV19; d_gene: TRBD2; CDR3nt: TGTGCCAGTAGTATTGTGCTAGCGGGGGGACTCCAAGAGACCCAGTACTTC; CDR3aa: CASSIVLAGGLQETQYF
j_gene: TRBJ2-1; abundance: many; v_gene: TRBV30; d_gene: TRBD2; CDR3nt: TGTGCCTGTGCCGGGACTAGCGGATACAATGAGCAGTTCTTC; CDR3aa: CACAGTSGYNEQFF
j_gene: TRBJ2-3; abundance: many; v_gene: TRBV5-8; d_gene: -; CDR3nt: TGTGCCAGCAGCTGGGCAACGAATACGCAGTATTTT; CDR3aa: CASSWATNTQYF
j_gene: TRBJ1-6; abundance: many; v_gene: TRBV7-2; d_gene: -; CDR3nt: TGTGCCAGCAGCTTAGTGATCTCACAGAATGGCCCCCTCCACTTT; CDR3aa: CASSLVISQNGPLHF
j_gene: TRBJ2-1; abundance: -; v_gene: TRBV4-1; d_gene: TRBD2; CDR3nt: TGCGCCAGCAGCCAAGTTGGGGGGGGGACCAGGAATGAGCAGTTCTTC; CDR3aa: CASSQVGGGTRNEQFF
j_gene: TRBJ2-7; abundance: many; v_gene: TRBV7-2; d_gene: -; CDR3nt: TGTGCCAGCAGCTCACCTCCGCTAGCCTACGAGCAGTACTTC; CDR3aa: CASSSPPLAYEQYF
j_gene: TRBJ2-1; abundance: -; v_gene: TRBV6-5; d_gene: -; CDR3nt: TGTGCCAGCAGTTCAACATCTTTAGTGCAGTTCTTC; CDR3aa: CASSSTSLVQFF
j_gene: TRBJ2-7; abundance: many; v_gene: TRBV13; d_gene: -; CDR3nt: TGTGCCAGCAGCCGATTCGGGGGAAGTTACGAGCAGTACTTC; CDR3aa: CASSRFGGSYEQYF
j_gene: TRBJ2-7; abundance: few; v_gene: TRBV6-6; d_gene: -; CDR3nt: TGTGCCAGCAGTTACGAAAGGGGTCACGAGCAGTACTTC; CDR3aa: CASSYERGHEQYF
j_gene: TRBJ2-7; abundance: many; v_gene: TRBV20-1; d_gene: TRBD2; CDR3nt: TGCAGTGTTGACGGGGGGGGTTCCTACGAGCAGTACTTC; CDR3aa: CSVDGGGSYEQYF
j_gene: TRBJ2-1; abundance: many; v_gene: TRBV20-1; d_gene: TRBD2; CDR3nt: TGCAGTGCTTTTACTAGCGGGGGGAACTACAATGAGCAGTTCTTC; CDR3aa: CSAFTSGGNYNEQFF
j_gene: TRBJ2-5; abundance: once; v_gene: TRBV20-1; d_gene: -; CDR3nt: TGCAGTGCTACGGGAGTGGGGTGGGAGGAGACCCAGTACTTC; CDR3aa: CSATGVGWEETQYF
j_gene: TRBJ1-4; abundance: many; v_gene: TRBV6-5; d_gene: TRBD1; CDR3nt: TGTGCCAGCAGTTACACCCGCAGGGGGGGGGGGGCCGGTGAAAAACTGTTTTTT; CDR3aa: CASSYTRRGGGAGEKLFF
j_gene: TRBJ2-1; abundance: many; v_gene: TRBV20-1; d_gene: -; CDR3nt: TGCAGTGCTACCCAATTGGACAATGAGCAGTTCTTC; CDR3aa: CSATQLDNEQFF
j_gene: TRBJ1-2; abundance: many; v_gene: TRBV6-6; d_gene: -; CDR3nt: TGTGCCAGCAGTTACTCGACGGGGAACTATGGCTACACCTTC; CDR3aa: CASSYSTGNYGYTF
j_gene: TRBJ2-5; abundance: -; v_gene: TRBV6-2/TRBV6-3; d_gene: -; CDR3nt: TGTGCCAGCAGTTACTCCGAGACCCAGTACTTC; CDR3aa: CASSYSETQYF
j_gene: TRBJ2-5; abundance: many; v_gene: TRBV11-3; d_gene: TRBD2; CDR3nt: TGTGCCAGCAGCTTAGGTCGGGGGGTTCAAGAGACCCAGTACTTC; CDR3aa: CASSLGRGVQETQYF
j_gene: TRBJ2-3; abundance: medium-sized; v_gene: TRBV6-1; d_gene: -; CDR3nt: TGTGCCAGCAGTATAGGGAGTGAGGATACGCAGTATTTT; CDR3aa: CASSIGSEDTQYF
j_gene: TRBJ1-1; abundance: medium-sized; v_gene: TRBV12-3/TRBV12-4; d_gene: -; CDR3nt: TGTGCCAGCAGGGCGCGACAGGACACGGGAACTGAAGCTTTCTTT; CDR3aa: CASRARQDTGTEAFF
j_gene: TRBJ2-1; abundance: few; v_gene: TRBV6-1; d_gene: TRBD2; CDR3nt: TGTGCCAGCAGTAAGCGACTAGCGGGGGGCTATGAGCAGTTCTTC; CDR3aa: CASSKRLAGGYEQFF
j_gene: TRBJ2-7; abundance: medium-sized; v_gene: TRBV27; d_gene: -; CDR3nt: TGTGCCAGCAGTTTTAGGGGGAACGAGCAGTACTTC; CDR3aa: CASSFRGNEQYF
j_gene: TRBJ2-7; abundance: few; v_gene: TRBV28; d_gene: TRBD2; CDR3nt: TGTGCCAGCAAGGCGGGAGGTACCGACGAGCAGTACTTC; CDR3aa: CASKAGGTDEQYF
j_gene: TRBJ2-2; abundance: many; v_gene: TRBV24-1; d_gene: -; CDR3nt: TGTGCCACCAGTGATTTCCGGGGTTTAAGCGGGGAGCTGTTTTTT; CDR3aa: CATSDFRGLSGELFF
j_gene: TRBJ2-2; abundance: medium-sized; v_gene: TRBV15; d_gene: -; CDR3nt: TGTGCCACCAGCCCAAGGGGGACAACCACCGGGGAGCTGTTTTTT; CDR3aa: CATSPRGTTTGELFF
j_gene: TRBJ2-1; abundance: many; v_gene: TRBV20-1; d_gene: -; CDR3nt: TGCAGTGCCACCCCACTCTCCTACAATGAGCAGTTCTTC; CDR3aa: CSATPLSYNEQFF
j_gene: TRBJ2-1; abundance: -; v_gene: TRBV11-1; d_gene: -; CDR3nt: TGTGCCAGCAGCTTGGTGGCCGTCCCCCCTCTCAATGAGCAGTTCTTC; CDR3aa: CASSLVAVPPLNEQFF
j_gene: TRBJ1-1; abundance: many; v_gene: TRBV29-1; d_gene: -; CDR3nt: TGCAGCGTTGATTTTGGACCGGGAGCTTTCTTT; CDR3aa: CSVDFGPGAFF
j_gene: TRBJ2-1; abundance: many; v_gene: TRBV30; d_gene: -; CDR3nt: TGTGCCTGGAGTTCTGAGAATAAAATAGGGCAGTTCTTC; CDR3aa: CAWSSENKIGQFF
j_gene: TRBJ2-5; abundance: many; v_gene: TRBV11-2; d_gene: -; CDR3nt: TGTGCCAGCAGCTTAGACCCGGGGTCCACGGCCCAGTACTTC; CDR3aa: CASSLDPGSTAQYF
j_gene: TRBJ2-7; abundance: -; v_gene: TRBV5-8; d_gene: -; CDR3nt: TGTGCCAGCAGCTTTACCGGGACTGGCTACGAGCAGTACTTC; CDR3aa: CASSFTGTGYEQYF
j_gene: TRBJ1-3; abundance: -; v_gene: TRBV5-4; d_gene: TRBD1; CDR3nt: TGTGCCAGCAGCTTACAGGGGGGAAACACCATATATTTT; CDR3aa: CASSLQGGNTIYF
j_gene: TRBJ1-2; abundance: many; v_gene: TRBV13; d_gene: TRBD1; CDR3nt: TGTGCCAGCAGCTCAAGGGACAGGGCCCCGGGTGGCTACACCTTC; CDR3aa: CASSSRDRAPGGYTF
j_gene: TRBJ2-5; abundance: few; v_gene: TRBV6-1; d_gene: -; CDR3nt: TGTGCAGGCCGTCAAGAGACCCAGTACTTC; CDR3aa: CAGRQETQYF
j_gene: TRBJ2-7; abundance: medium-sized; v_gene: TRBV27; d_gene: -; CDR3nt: TGTGCCAGCCGCGGGGGGACAGTGGGCTACGAGCAGTACTTC; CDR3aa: CASRGGTVGYEQYF
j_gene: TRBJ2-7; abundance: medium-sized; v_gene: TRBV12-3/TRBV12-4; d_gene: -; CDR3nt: TGTGCCAGCAGTCCATTGGGGGGCAGTTCCTACGAGCAGTACTTC; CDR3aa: CASSPLGGSSYEQYF
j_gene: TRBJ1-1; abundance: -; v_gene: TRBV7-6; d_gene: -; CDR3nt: TGTGCCAGCATCTTCCGGGACGGGAACACTGAAGCTTTCTTT; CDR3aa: CASIFRDGNTEAFF
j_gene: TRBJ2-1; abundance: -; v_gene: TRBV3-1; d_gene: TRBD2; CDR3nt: TGTGCCAGCAGCCAAGGGTGGGGGGGTTTCGATGAGCAGTTCTTC; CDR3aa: CASSQGWGGFDEQFF
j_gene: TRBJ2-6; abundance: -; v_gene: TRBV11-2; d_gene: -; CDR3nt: TGTGGCAGCAGCTTATGGGGTGGGCCTCAGAGCTCTGGGGCCAACGTCCTGACTTTC; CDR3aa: CGSSLWGGPQSSGANVLTF